These T cell receptor beta chains were read from a single sample in a study of identical twins. Each CDR3 protein gets one entry after TCRdb re-called the 5' RACE reads with MiXCR. Among about 900,000 distinct CDR3 sequences listed, 9% to 15% were seen once. These same records also appear under a second study, on yellow fever vaccine responses in identical twins.

The sequencing input was PBMCs. The receptor set was obtained from a woman between 18 and 30 years old in good health. The CDR3 runs from the conserved cysteine through the conserved F or W. D genes are given only for firm matches. A row's size may be missing; if present it is once, few, many or a size class.

d_gene: TRBD2
j_gene: TRBJ2-7
abundance: few
v_gene: TRBV7-8
CDR3nt: TGTGCCAGCAGCTCTTCACTAGCGGGGCCTTCCTACGAGCAGTACTTC
CDR3aa: CASSSSLAGPSYEQYF

d_gene: TRBD2
j_gene: TRBJ2-1
abundance: few
v_gene: TRBV3-1
CDR3nt: TGTGCCAGCAGCACTAGACTAGCGGGCAAGAGCTCCTACAATGAGCAGTTCTTC
CDR3aa: CASSTRLAGKSSYNEQFF

d_gene: NA
j_gene: TRBJ2-1
abundance: NA
v_gene: TRBV2
CDR3nt: TGTGCCAGCAGTGAAGCGCTTCGAGGGGACTCCTACAATGAGCAGTTCTTC
CDR3aa: CASSEALRGDSYNEQFF

d_gene: NA
j_gene: TRBJ2-1
abundance: few
v_gene: TRBV28
CDR3nt: TGTGCCAGCAGCCAGGTTTCTCCAAAGACAGACAAATTTTACAATGAGCAGTTCTTC
CDR3aa: CASSQVSPKTDKFYNEQFF

d_gene: TRBD2
j_gene: TRBJ2-7
abundance: NA
v_gene: TRBV19
CDR3nt: TGTGCCAGTACCACCGGGGGGTTCGGCCCCTACGAGCAGTACTTC
CDR3aa: CASTTGGFGPYEQYF

d_gene: NA
j_gene: TRBJ2-1
abundance: NA
v_gene: TRBV12-3/TRBV12-4
CDR3nt: TGTGCCAGCACTCCGGGGCCGGGATCCAATGAGCAGTTCTTC
CDR3aa: CASTPGPGSNEQFF

d_gene: NA
j_gene: TRBJ1-4
abundance: many
v_gene: TRBV7-9
CDR3nt: TGTGCCAGCAGCTTAAATGCCTTGGGGACTAATGAAAAACTGTTTTTT
CDR3aa: CASSLNALGTNEKLFF

d_gene: NA
j_gene: TRBJ1-2
abundance: many
v_gene: TRBV28
CDR3nt: TGTGCCAGCAGTTTCAAACAAAACTATGGCTACACCTTC
CDR3aa: CASSFKQNYGYTF

d_gene: TRBD2
j_gene: TRBJ2-5
abundance: few
v_gene: TRBV24-1
CDR3nt: TGTGCCACCAGTGATTTTGGGAGGGCTGCGGATGAGACCCAGTACTTC
CDR3aa: CATSDFGRAADETQYF

d_gene: NA
j_gene: TRBJ1-4
abundance: few
v_gene: TRBV12-3/TRBV12-4
CDR3nt: TGTGCCAGCAGCCAAGGGGGTTTGGCTAATGAAAAACTGTTTTTT
CDR3aa: CASSQGGLANEKLFF

d_gene: TRBD2
j_gene: TRBJ2-7
abundance: few
v_gene: TRBV24-1
CDR3nt: TGTGCCACCAGTGACTGGACTAGCGGGAGATACGAGCAGTACTTC
CDR3aa: CATSDWTSGRYEQYF

d_gene: TRBD2
j_gene: TRBJ2-3
abundance: few
v_gene: TRBV12-3/TRBV12-4
CDR3nt: TGTGCCAGCAGTTTATCCCCGACTAGCGGCACAGATACGCAGTATTTT
CDR3aa: CASSLSPTSGTDTQYF

d_gene: NA
j_gene: TRBJ2-2
abundance: NA
v_gene: TRBV6-1
CDR3nt: TGTGCCAGCAGTGGTACCCCCAATCTACGGGCCGGGGAGCTGTTTTTT
CDR3aa: CASSGTPNLRAGELFF

d_gene: NA
j_gene: TRBJ2-7
abundance: NA
v_gene: TRBV29-1
CDR3nt: TGCAGCGTTGGAGCAGGGGCCTTCTCCCACGAGCAGTACTTC
CDR3aa: CSVGAGAFSHEQYF

d_gene: TRBD1
j_gene: TRBJ2-5
abundance: NA
v_gene: TRBV4-1
CDR3nt: TGCGCCAGCAGCCACATGGGACAGGGACAAGAGACCCAGTACTTC
CDR3aa: CASSHMGQGQETQYF

d_gene: NA
j_gene: TRBJ1-1
abundance: many
v_gene: TRBV6-1
CDR3nt: TGTGCCAGCACCAAAGCCCCCCCGGGCCGGAACACTGAAGCTTTCTTT
CDR3aa: CASTKAPPGRNTEAFF

d_gene: NA
j_gene: TRBJ2-7
abundance: few
v_gene: TRBV20-1
CDR3nt: TGCAGTGCGAAAGACAGTCCGGCCTACGAGCAGTACTTC
CDR3aa: CSAKDSPAYEQYF

d_gene: NA
j_gene: TRBJ1-4
abundance: NA
v_gene: TRBV6-6
CDR3nt: TGTGCCAGCAGAGGGACAAATAATGAAAAACTGTTTTTT
CDR3aa: CASRGTNNEKLFF

d_gene: TRBD2
j_gene: TRBJ2-5
abundance: NA
v_gene: TRBV20-1
CDR3nt: TGCAGTGCTAGAGATTCGGGGGGGGCATCGGAGACCCAGTACTTC
CDR3aa: CSARDSGGASETQYF

d_gene: TRBD2
j_gene: TRBJ2-2
abundance: many
v_gene: TRBV6-2/TRBV6-3
CDR3nt: TGTGCCAGCAGTTACGGGAGGGATAGCACCGGGGAGCTGTTTTTT
CDR3aa: CASSYGRDSTGELFF

d_gene: TRBD1
j_gene: TRBJ2-3
abundance: few
v_gene: TRBV20-1
CDR3nt: TGCAGTGCTACACAGGGGGGAGATACGCAGTATTTT
CDR3aa: CSATQGGDTQYF

d_gene: TRBD2
j_gene: TRBJ2-1
abundance: few
v_gene: TRBV12-3/TRBV12-4
CDR3nt: TGTGCCAGCACCTTATCAAAGGGAGGGCATTCTTATGAGCAGTTCTTC
CDR3aa: CASTLSKGGHSYEQFF

d_gene: TRBD2
j_gene: TRBJ2-1
abundance: NA
v_gene: TRBV9
CDR3nt: TGTGCCAGCAGCGTAGAGGCGGGAGGCCGCTCCTACAATGAGCAGTTCTTC
CDR3aa: CASSVEAGGRSYNEQFF

d_gene: TRBD2
j_gene: TRBJ2-1
abundance: NA
v_gene: TRBV12-3/TRBV12-4
CDR3nt: TGTGCCAGCAGTACCCTAGCGGGTGAGTCGGGCTCCTACAATGAGCAGTTCTTC
CDR3aa: CASSTLAGESGSYNEQFF

d_gene: TRBD1
j_gene: TRBJ1-5
abundance: few
v_gene: TRBV12-3/TRBV12-4
CDR3nt: TGTGCCAGCAGTGGGACAGGGTATGGGAGTCAGCCCCAGCATTTT
CDR3aa: CASSGTGYGSQPQHF

d_gene: NA
j_gene: TRBJ1-3
abundance: few
v_gene: TRBV7-9
CDR3nt: TGTGCCAGCAGCACGACGGGGGGCGTAGGAAACACCATATATTTT
CDR3aa: CASSTTGGVGNTIYF

d_gene: NA
j_gene: TRBJ2-7
abundance: few
v_gene: TRBV5-1
CDR3nt: TGCGCCAGCAGCTTGTACGTGGGACCTTTGTACGAGCAGTACTTC
CDR3aa: CASSLYVGPLYEQYF

d_gene: NA
j_gene: TRBJ2-5
abundance: NA
v_gene: TRBV6-5
CDR3nt: TGTGCCAGCAGTTACGCATCCTCTCAGCGGAGACAAGAGACCCAGTACTTC
CDR3aa: CASSYASSQRRQETQYF

d_gene: TRBD1
j_gene: TRBJ1-1
abundance: many
v_gene: TRBV5-1
CDR3nt: TGCGCCAGCAGCTCTAGGACAGGGGGCCAGAACACTGAAGCTTTCTTT
CDR3aa: CASSSRTGGQNTEAFF

d_gene: NA
j_gene: TRBJ2-5
abundance: NA
v_gene: TRBV10-3
CDR3nt: TGTGCCATCGGTAACCAAGAGACCCAGTACTTC
CDR3aa: CAIGNQETQYF

d_gene: NA
j_gene: TRBJ1-1
abundance: NA
v_gene: TRBV6-5
CDR3nt: TGTGCCAGCAGTTACTCGATACCCGACACTGAAGCTTTCTTT
CDR3aa: CASSYSIPDTEAFF

d_gene: NA
j_gene: TRBJ2-2
abundance: few
v_gene: TRBV10-3
CDR3nt: TGTGCCATCAGTGAGTCGCAACAGGGGAGGGCCGGGGAGCTGTTTTTT
CDR3aa: CAISESQQGRAGELFF

d_gene: TRBD1
j_gene: TRBJ1-6
abundance: many
v_gene: TRBV5-1
CDR3nt: TGCGCCAGCAGCACGGACAGGGGAGGAAATTCACCCCTCCACTTT
CDR3aa: CASSTDRGGNSPLHF

d_gene: NA
j_gene: TRBJ1-1
abundance: many
v_gene: TRBV25-1
CDR3nt: TGTGCCAGCAGTGAACCCCGGATGGACACTGAAGCTTTCTTT
CDR3aa: CASSEPRMDTEAFF